This T cell receptor beta chain was observed in a study of cytomegalovirus exposure and HLA in healthy donors. Study results and caveats: There were several of the most significant clusters that appeared linked to common viral pathogens in a later analysis. Among the CMV-associated chains, a few were confirmed in vitro as specific for CMV antigens. Donors belonging to an Asian-associated ancestry cluster reportedly showed fewer N-insertions in productive TCRs than the approximately 690-donor mean, according to what a later analysis found. Data from an earlier analysis indicated that most TCR beta V segments were productive either about 87% or about 30% of the time.

There are 14 residues in the CDR3. Between the trimmed V and J ends, which lost 6 bases and 1 base, there was a span of 12 bases. Germline CDR1 and CDR2: SGHTA and FQGNSA. As concerns this clone: The target antigen is unknown.

The primer mix had 60 Vbeta and 13 Jbeta primers. Some clones are missing from TCRdb's copy, which holds only in-frame ones; the method was immunoSEQ multiplex PCR. The repertoire has 150,000 to 200,000 clones, about three quarters of them found once; the top ten carry over 13%. The rearrangement uses TRBV7-2 and TRBJ1-1; TRBD1 is a possible D gene (6 bases). The origin of this receptor is a man aged 50 to 60 in good health and CMV-seropositive. What was sequenced was PBMCs. The CDR3 DNA sequence: TGTGCCAGCAGTCCGGACAGCGAGAACACTGAAGCTTTCTTT. Translating it yields CASSPDSENTEAFF.